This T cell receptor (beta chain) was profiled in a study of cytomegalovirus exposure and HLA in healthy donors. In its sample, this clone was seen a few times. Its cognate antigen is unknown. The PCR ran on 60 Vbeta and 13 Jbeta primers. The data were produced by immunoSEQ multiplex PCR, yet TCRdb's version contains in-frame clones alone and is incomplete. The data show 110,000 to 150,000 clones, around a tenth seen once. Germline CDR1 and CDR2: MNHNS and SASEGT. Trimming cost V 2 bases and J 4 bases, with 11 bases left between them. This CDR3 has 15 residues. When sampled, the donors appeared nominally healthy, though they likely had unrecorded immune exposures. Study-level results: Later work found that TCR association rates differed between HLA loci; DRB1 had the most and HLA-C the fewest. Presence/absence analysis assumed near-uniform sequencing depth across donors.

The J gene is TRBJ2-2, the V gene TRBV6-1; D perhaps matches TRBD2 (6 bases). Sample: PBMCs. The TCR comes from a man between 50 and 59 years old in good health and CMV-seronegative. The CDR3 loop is CASSELAAGTGELFF. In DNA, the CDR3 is TGTGCCAGCAGTGAATTAGCGGCCGGCACCGGGGAGCTGTTTTTT.